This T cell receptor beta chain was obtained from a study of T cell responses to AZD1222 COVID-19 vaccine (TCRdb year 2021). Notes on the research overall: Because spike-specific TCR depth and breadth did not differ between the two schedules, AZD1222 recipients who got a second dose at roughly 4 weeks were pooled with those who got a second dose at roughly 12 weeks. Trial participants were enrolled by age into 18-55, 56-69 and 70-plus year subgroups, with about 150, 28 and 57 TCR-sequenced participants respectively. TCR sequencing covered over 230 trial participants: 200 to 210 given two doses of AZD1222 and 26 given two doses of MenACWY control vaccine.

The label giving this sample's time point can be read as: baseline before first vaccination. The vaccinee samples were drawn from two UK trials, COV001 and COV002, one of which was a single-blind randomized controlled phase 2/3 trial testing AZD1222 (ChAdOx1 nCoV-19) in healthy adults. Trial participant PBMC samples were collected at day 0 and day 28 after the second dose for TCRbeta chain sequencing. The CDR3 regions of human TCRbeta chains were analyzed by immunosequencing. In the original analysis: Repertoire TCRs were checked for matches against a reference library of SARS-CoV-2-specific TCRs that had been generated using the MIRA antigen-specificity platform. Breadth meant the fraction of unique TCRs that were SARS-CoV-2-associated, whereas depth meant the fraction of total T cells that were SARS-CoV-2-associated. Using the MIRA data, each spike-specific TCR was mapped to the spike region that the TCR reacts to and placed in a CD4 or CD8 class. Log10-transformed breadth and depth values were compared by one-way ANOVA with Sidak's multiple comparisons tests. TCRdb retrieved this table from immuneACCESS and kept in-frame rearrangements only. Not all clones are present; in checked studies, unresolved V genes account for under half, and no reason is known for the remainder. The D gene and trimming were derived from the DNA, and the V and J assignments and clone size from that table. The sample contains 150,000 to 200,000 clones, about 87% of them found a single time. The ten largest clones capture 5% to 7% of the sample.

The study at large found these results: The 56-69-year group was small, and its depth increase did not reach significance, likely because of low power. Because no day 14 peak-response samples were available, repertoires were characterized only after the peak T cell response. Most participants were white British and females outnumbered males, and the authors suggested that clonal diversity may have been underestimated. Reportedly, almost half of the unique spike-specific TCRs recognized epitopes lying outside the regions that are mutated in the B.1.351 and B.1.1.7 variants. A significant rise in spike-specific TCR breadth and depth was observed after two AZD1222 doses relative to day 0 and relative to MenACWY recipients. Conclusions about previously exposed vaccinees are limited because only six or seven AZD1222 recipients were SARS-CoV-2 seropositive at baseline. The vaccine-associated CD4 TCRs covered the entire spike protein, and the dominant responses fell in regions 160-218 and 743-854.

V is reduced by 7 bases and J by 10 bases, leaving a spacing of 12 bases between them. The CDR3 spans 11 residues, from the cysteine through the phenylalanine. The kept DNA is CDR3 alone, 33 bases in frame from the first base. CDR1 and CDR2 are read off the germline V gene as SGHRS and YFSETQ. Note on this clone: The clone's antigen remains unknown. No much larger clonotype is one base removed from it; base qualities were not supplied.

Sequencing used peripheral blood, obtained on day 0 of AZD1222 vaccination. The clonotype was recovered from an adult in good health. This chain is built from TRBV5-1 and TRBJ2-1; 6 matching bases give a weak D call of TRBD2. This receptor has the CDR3 CASREQREQFF. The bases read TGCGCCAGCCGGGAGCAACGAGAGCAGTTCTTC. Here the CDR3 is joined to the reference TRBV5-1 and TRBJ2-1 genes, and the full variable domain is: KAGVTQTPRYLIKTRGQQVTLSCSPISGHRSVSWYQQTPGQGLQFLFEYFSETQRNKGNFPGRFSGRQFSNSRSEMNVSTLELGDSALYLCASREQREQFFGPGTRLTVL.